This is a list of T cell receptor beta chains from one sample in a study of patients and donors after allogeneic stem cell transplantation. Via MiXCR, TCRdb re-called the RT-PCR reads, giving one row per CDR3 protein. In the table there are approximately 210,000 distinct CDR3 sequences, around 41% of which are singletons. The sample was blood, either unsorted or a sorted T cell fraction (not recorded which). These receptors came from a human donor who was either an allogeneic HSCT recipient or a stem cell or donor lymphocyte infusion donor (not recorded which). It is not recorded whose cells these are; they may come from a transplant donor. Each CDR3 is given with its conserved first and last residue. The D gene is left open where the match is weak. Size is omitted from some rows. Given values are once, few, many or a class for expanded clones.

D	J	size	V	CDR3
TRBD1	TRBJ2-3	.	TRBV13	CASSSSDRTGDTQYF
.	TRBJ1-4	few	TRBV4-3	CASSPTLTPEKLFF
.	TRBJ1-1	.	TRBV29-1	CSVEALGVNTEAFF
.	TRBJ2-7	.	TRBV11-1	CASSFVGLGVSYEQYF
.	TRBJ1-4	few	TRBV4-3	CASSLDRTATNEKLFF
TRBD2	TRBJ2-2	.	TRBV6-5	CASSSGGEAGVSGELFF
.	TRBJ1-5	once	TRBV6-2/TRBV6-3	CASNPWGLRNQPQHF
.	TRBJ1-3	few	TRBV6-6	CASRRNGDSGNTIYF
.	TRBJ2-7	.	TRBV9	CASSVGGPAAEQYF
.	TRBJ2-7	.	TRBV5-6	CASSLHPPDGSYEQYF
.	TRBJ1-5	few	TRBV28	CASRQGYQPQHF
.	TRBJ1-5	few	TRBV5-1	CASSLEGLQPQHF
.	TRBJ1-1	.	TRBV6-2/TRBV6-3	CASRWGAEAFF
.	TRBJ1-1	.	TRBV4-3	CASSQDLFGQREAFF
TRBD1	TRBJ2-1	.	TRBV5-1	CASSWRGPGQGINEQFF
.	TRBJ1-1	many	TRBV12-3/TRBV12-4	CASRPPGPNEAFF
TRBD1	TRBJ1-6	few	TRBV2	CASSEPLGGQGNSPLHF
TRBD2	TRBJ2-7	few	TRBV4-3	CASSQDPGAGDEQYF
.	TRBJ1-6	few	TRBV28	CASSPGVENSPLHF
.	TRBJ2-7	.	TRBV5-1	CASSFMYGPSEQYF
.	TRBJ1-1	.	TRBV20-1	CSAKEGAYTEAFF
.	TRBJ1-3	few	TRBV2	CASSEATGGNTIYF
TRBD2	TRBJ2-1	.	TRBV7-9	CASSLGLADNNEQFF
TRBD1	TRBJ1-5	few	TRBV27	CASRTGQSHQPQHF
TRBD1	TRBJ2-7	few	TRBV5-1	CASSLDRGTGNEQYF
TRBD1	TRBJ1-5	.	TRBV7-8	CASSPLSGQGNQPQHF
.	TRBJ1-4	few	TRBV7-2	CASSLDGASEKLFF
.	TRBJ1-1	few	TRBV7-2	CASSWVGGSTEAFF
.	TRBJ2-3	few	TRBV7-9	CASSLSFGPDTQYF
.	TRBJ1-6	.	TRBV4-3	CASSLVIGAVSYNSPLHF
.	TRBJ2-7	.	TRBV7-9	CASSRKGSDYEQYF
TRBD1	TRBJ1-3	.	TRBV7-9	CASSLVVPGGAFSGNTIYF
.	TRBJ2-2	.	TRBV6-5	CASSYESSGELFF
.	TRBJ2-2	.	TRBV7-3	CASSSRTGELFF
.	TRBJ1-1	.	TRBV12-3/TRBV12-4	CASSFGGKGTEAFF
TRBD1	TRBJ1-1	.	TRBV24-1	CATSDGTGRNTEAFF
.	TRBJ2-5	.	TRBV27	CASSFGRDETQYF
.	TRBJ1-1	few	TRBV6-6	CASSYGTVVTTEAFF
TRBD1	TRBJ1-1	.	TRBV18	CASYLPTGNMNTEAFF
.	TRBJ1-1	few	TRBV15	CATSSPGQTNTEAFF